This T cell receptor beta chain is from a study of blood T cells in healthy people across ages. Per individual sample, total RNA of at least 5 micrograms was extracted. The germline gives CDR1 SNHLY, CDR2 FYNNEI. This CDR3 is built from 16 residues. V lost 4 bases, J lost 7 bases, and 19 bases lay in between. With a J-beta primer mix and a sample-barcoded 5' primer, a second PCR ran about 7 to 11 cycles. All samples gave at least 2.5 million CDR3-containing paired-end reads. One entry per CDR3 protein results from TCRdb running MiXCR on the 5' RACE reads. The table lists hundreds of thousands of distinct CDR3 sequences, 22% of them singletons.

Sample: blood. The receptor was derived from an older man in good health. The chain links TRBV2 to TRBJ1-4; weak D call: TRBD1 (5 bases). CDR3 DNA: TGTGCCAGCAGTGGGAGTGCGGGGACGGTTGCTGAAAAACTGTTTTTT. Encoded protein: CASSGSAGTVAEKLFF. The full variable domain, in which reference TRBV2 and TRBJ1-4 provide the parts outside the CDR3, is EPEVTQTPSHQVTQMGQEVILRCVPISNHLYFYWYRQILGQKVEFLVSFYNNEISEKSEIFDDQFSVERPDGSNFTLKIRSTKLEDSAMYFCASSGSAGTVAEKLFFGSGTQLSVL.